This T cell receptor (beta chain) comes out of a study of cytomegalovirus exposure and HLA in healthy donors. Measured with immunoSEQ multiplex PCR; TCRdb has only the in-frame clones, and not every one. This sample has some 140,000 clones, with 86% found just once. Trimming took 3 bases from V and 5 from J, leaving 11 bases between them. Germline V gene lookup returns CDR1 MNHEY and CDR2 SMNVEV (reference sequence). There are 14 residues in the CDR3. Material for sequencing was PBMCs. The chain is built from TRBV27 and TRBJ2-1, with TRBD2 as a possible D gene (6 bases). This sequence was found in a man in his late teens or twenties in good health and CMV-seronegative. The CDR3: CASSLRDSHNEQFF. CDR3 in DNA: TGTGCCAGCAGTTTGAGGGACTCGCACAATGAGCAGTTCTTC.